This T cell receptor beta chain came from a study of T cell responses to AZD1222 COVID-19 vaccine. This clone was counted once. The antigen remains undetermined. Clones were read by immunoSEQ multiplex PCR, and TCRdb kept only the in-frame ones, dropping some. The repertoire holds roughly 170,000 clones, approximately 86% seen once, with 2.6% in the top ten. Looked up from germline, CDR1 is SGHVS and CDR2 is FNYEAQ. The CDR3 has 16 amino acids. After removal of 3 bases from V and 1 base from J, the junction contained 8 bases not matched to a gene. Study-wide results and limits: Clonal diversity may have been underestimated, and the donors were mostly white British, with more females than males. CD4 TCRs linked to vaccination spanned spike, dominating at 160-218 and 743-854.

The sequence was collected from an adult in good health. V and J are TRBV7-6 and TRBJ1-2; 7 bases are a match to TRBD1. The material was peripheral blood, obtained on day 0 of AZD1222 vaccination. The CDR3: CASSLLQGQVNYGYTF. CDR3 DNA: TGTGCCAGCAGCTTGCTACAGGGGCAGGTTAACTATGGCTACACCTTC.